These 27 T cell receptor beta chains were all obtained from the same sample, sequenced in a study of blood T cell repertoires in COVID-19. Clones were sequenced by immunoSEQ multiplex PCR, and TCRdb holds only the in-frame ones, with some missing. Of approximately 190,000 clones listed, about 80% were seen once; the top ten hold about an eighth. The source material was peripheral blood. All receptors derive from a man aged 25-45 years with active or convalescent COVID-19.

The CDR3, as DNA: TGTGCCAGCAGTTTAGCGGGGGGGTACACAGATACGCAGTATTTT. Amino acid sequence: CASSLAGGYTDTQYF. J is TRBJ2-3 and V is TRBV28; 9 bases align to TRBD2. V trimming: 2 bases; J trimming: 2 bases; junction bases outside the gene matches: 2. This CDR3 comprises 15 residues. The germline gives CDR1 MDHEN, CDR2 SYDVKM.

The chain carries TRBV6-5 and TRBJ2-1; D is possibly TRBD2 (6 bases). The V end was cut by 6 bases, the J end by 4 bases, with 13 bases between. Germline CDR1 is MNHEY and CDR2 is SVGAGI. The CDR3 loop spans 14 amino acids. This CDR3 reads CASSRLGRYNEQFF. DNA for the CDR3: TGTGCCAGCAGCAGACTAGGCCGATACAATGAGCAGTTCTTC.

The chain couples TRBV29-1 to TRBJ2-3; D is perhaps TRBD1 (6 bases). The germline gives CDR1 SQVTM, CDR2 ANQGSEA. The CDR3 totals 14 residues. V was pared by 2 bases and J by 1 base, with 10 bases between. The CDR3 DNA follows: TGCAGCGTTGAACAGGGGATTGGCACAGATACGCAGTATTTT. It translates to CSVEQGIGTDTQYF.

The gene calls are TRBV24-1 and TRBJ2-1; possible D gene TRBD2, 6 bases. The CDR3 spans 14 residues. V lost 4 bases, J lost 1 base, and 7 bases lay in between. CDR1 is KGHDR, CDR2 SFDVKD, per germline. The CDR3 protein is CATSEEGSYNEQFF. In DNA form, the CDR3 reads TGTGCCACCAGTGAGGAGGGATCCTACAATGAGCAGTTCTTC.

With respect to this clone: Other DNA sequences in this specimen translate into the identical CDR3. V and J are TRBV24-1 and TRBJ2-1; tentatively, D is TRBD2 (5 bases). V lost 4 bases to trimming and J lost 4 bases, with 10 bases between them. This CDR3 is 14 amino acids long. Per the germline V gene, CDR1 is KGHDR and CDR2 is SFDVKD. CDR3 nucleotide sequence: TGTGCCACCAGTGAGCCGGGGTCATACAATGAGCAGTTCTTC. Residues: CATSEPGSYNEQFF.

The chain employs TRBV7-2 and TRBJ2-7, with D possibly being TRBD2 (6 bases). CDR1 and CDR2 from the germline V gene are SGHTA and FQGNSA. The CDR3 totals 14 residues. V shed 4 bases and J shed 2 bases, with 12 bases lying between them. CDR3 amino acids: CASSSAGGAYEQYF. The DNA for the CDR3 is TGTGCCAGCAGCTCCGCGGGCGGGGCCTACGAGCAGTACTTC.

This chain connects TRBV24-1 to TRBJ1-4; D gene unclear. V dropped 7 bases and J dropped 0 bases, with 5 bases sitting between them. CDR1 and CDR2 from the germline V gene are KGHDR and SFDVKD. The CDR3 runs 13 residues. CDR3 region: CATSPTTNEKLFF. For the CDR3, the DNA is TGTGCCACCAGCCCTACAACTAATGAAAAACTGTTTTTT.

V is TRBV7-2 and J is TRBJ1-2, with D possibly being TRBD1 (6 bases). Germline CDR1 is SGHTA and CDR2 is FQGNSA. V lost 1 base and J lost 5, with 14 bases in between. This CDR3 is built from 15 residues. CDR3 loop: CASSLGLGADYGYTF. Here the CDR3 DNA reads TGTGCCAGCAGCTTAGGGTTGGGGGCGGATTATGGCTACACCTTC.

This clone came up a few times. For the CDR3, the DNA is TGTGCCAGTAGGCCGACAGGGGGCAGGGAAAAACTGTTTTTT. It specifies CASRPTGGREKLFF. The genes are TRBV19 and TRBJ1-4; 10 nucleotides agree with TRBD1. The CDR3 has 14 residues. The germline CDR1 and CDR2 sequences are LNHDA and SQIVND (reference sequence). After removal of 6 bases from V and 8 bases from J, the junction contained 6 bases not matched to a gene.

The genes are TRBV19 and TRBJ2-1; a possible D gene is TRBD1 (6 bases). V gave up 0 bases and J gave up 2 bases, with 14 bases separating them. Germline V gene data show CDR1 as LNHDA and CDR2 as SQIVND (reference sequence). The CDR3 sequence is 17 residues long. The CDR3, as DNA: TGTGCCAGTAGTATAGACCGCGTCAGGGGTACCTACAATGAGCAGTTCTTC. Amino acids: CASSIDRVRGTYNEQFF.

The chain joins TRBV18 to TRBJ1-1; no firm D call. Germline values: CDR1 KGHSH, CDR2 LQKENI. Trimming took 1 base from V and 7 from J, leaving 13 bases between them. The CDR3 sequence is 14 residues long. CDR3 protein: CASSPRPRQDEAFF. The CDR3 bases are TGTGCCAGCTCACCACGTCCCAGGCAGGATGAAGCTTTCTTT.

The chain combines TRBV2 with TRBJ1-3; D may be TRBD1 (6 bases). The V and J ends lost 0 bases and 1 base respectively, with 10 bases between them. The CDR3 runs 16 residues. The V gene's germline CDR1 is SNHLY and CDR2 FYNNEI. The CDR3 region is CASSEAWQGSGNTIYF. CDR3 coding DNA: TGTGCCAGCAGTGAAGCTTGGCAGGGGTCTGGAAACACCATATATTTT.

The chain couples TRBV27 to TRBJ2-7, with no clear D. The CDR3 is made up of 14 amino acids. Germline CDR1 reads MNHEY; CDR2 reads SMNVEV (reference sequence). V lost 0 bases to trimming and J lost 0 bases, with 6 bases between them. CDR3: CASSLSPGSYEQYV. The CDR3 DNA sequence: TGTGCCAGCAGTTTATCGCCCGGCTCCTACGAGCAGTACGTC.

This clone was picked up one time. The gene calls are TRBV11-3 and TRBJ2-1; possibly TRBD1 for D (6 bases). Trimming removed 5 bases from V and 8 bases from J, with 19 bases in between. CDR3 length: 15 amino acids. Germline CDR1 and CDR2: SGHNT and YENEEA. DNA for the CDR3: TGTGCCAGCAGCCCCCTGGGCAGGGGCCGGGATGAGCAGTTCTTC. The encoded protein is CASSPLGRGRDEQFF.

The chain has TRBV18 and TRBJ2-2, with a possible D match to TRBD2 (6 bases). The CDR3 runs to 17 residues. Trimming left V 0 bases short and J 0 bases short, with 11 bases between. Germline CDR1 reads KGHSH; CDR2 reads LQKENI. CDR3 sequence reads: CASSPPGGVSNTGELFF. The CDR3 bases are TGTGCCAGCTCACCACCGGGGGGAGTGTCGAACACCGGGGAGCTGTTTTTT.

The table lists this clone with a count of one. This rearrangement joins TRBV30 to TRBJ2-1; TRBD2 aligns across 11 bases. The J segment lost 8 bases and the V segment lost 7 bases, leaving 13 bases of the junction unmatched. The CDR3 is 15 residues long. From germline, CDR1 is GTSNPN and CDR2 SVGIG (reference sequence). The CDR3 bases are TGTGCCTCCACTAGCGGGAGAATCAATCGGGATGAGCAGTTCTTC. Translated, it gives CASTSGRINRDEQFF. The variable domain in full, completed from reference TRBV30 and TRBJ2-1, reads SQTIHQWPATLVQPVGSPLSLECTVEGTSNPNLYWYRQAAGRGLQLLFYSVGIGQISSEVPQNLSASRPQDRQFILSSKKLLLSDSGFYLCASTSGRINRDEQFFGPGTRLTVL.

The chain uses TRBV5-1 and TRBJ1-3; possible D gene TRBD1, 5 bases. The length of the CDR3 is 14 residues. Germline lookup yields CDR1 SGHRS and CDR2 YFSETQ. Deletions cut 0 bases from V and 8 bases from J, with 12 bases between. Here the CDR3 reads CASSLAGNGYTIYF. In DNA form, the CDR3 reads TGCGCCAGCAGCTTGGCAGGGAACGGATACACCATATATTTT.

CDR3 bases: TGTGCCACCACCCGGGACAGTTACACCGGGGAGCTGTTTTTT. Residues: CATTRDSYTGELFF. The chain combines TRBV24-1 with TRBJ2-2, with 7 bases fitting TRBD1. The germline gives CDR1 KGHDR, CDR2 SFDVKD. V lost 8 bases and J lost 3; bases outside the gene matches: 5. CDR3 size: 14 residues.

The CDR3 nucleotides read TGTGCCAGTAGTTTCGGACAAGTAGAAAAACTGTTTTTT. The encoded protein is CASSFGQVEKLFF. V gene TRBV19 combines with J gene TRBJ1-4; D might be TRBD1 (5 bases). Trimming took 5 bases from V and 8 from J, leaving 12 bases between them. Germline CDR1 reads LNHDA; CDR2 reads SQIVND (reference sequence). CDR3 size: 13 residues. Together with reference TRBV19 and TRBJ1-4, the CDR3 gives the full variable domain: DGGITQSPKYLFRKEGQNVTLSCEQNLNHDAMYWYRQDPGQGLRLIYYSQIVNDFQKGDIAEGYSVSREKKESFPLTVTSAQKNPTAFYLCASSFGQVEKLFFGSGTQLSVL.

The chain carries TRBV2 and TRBJ1-1, with TRBD1 matching 9 bases. With V trimmed by 5 bases and J by 3 bases, 10 bases remained unmatched. CDR1 and CDR2 (germline): SNHLY, FYNNEI. This CDR3 region has 16 residues. The CDR3, as DNA: TGTGCCAGCAGTTCACGGACAGGGGTTCAATACACTGAAGCTTTCTTT. Its protein is CASSSRTGVQYTEAFF.

V is TRBV28 and J is TRBJ2-6, with unresolved D. Germline CDR1 is MDHEN and CDR2 is SYDVKM. The CDR3 is made up of 11 amino acids. V lost 10 bases, J lost 5 bases, and 6 bases lay in between. CDR3 coding DNA: TGTGCCACCTTCTGGGCCAACGTCCTGACTTTC. Protein sequence: CATFWANVLTF.

The gene calls are TRBV19 and TRBJ1-2, with D tentatively TRBD1 (6 bases). The germline V gene has CDR1 LNHDA and CDR2 SQIVND (reference sequence). The CDR3 consists of 14 residues. The germline V and J ends were trimmed by 3 bases and 8 bases, with 16 bases remaining between them. The CDR3 nucleotides are TGTGCCAGTAGTATCGTCACAGGGAGTGGAGGCTACACCTTC. Amino acids: CASSIVTGSGGYTF.

The V gene is TRBV28, the J gene TRBJ2-2; 9 bases fit TRBD2. V was clipped by 2 bases and J by 0 bases; unmatched bases: 1. CDR1 MDHEN and CDR2 SYDVKM come from the germline V gene. The CDR3 has 16 residues. The CDR3 region has the DNA TGTGCCAGCAGTTTAGGCGGGGGGGCGAACACCGGGGAGCTGTTTTTT. It translates to CASSLGGGANTGELFF.

The chain has TRBV10-3 and TRBJ2-3; 9 positions agree with TRBD1. Germline CDR1 and CDR2: ENHRY and SYGVKD. V shed 1 base, J shed 3 bases, and the junction held 8 bases outside the gene matches. CDR3 length equals 17 residues. The CDR3 sequence: CAISELGTGSITDTQYF. In DNA, the CDR3 is TGTGCCATCAGTGAGTTAGGGACAGGGTCGATTACAGATACGCAGTATTTT.

The chain couples TRBV28 to TRBJ2-7; TRBD1 agrees at 10 bases. This CDR3 is 15 amino acids long. Per the germline V gene, CDR1 is MDHEN and CDR2 is SYDVKM. With V trimmed by 4 bases and J by 5 bases, 8 bases remained unmatched. DNA of the CDR3: TGTGCCAGCAGTTCGGGGAGGACAGGGGGGGACGAGCAGTACGTC. It specifies CASSSGRTGGDEQYV.

The chain is built from TRBV9 and TRBJ2-1; 8 nucleotides align to TRBD2. With 0 bases clipped from V and 2 bases from J, the junction kept 4 bases outside the gene matches. Germline loops: CDR1 SGDLS, CDR2 YYNGEE. CDR3 size: 16 residues. CDR3 nucleotides: TGTGCCAGCAGCGTAGGGGATAGCGGGGCCTACAATGAGCAGTTCTTC. Translated, it gives CASSVGDSGAYNEQFF.

The rearrangement joins TRBV6-2 or TRBV6-3 to TRBJ1-2, with 9 nucleotides matching TRBD1. The CDR3 is made up of 14 amino acids. J lost 7 bases, V lost 6 bases, and 9 bases had no gene match. Germline V lookup: CDR1 MNHEY, CDR2 SVGEGT. This CDR3 reads CASSQDRGARGYTF. The CDR3 DNA is TGTGCCAGCAGCCAAGACAGGGGGGCGCGTGGCTACACCTTC.